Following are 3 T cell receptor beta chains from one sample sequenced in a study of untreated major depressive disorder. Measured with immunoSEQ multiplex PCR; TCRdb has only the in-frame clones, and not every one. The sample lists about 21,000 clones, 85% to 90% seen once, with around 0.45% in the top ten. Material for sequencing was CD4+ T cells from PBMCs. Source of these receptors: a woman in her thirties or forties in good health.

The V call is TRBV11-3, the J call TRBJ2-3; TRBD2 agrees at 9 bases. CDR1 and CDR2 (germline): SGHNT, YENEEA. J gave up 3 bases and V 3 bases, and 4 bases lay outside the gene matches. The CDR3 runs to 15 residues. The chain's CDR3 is CASSFSGSTTDTQYF. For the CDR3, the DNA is TGTGCCAGCAGCTTTAGCGGGAGTACAACAGATACGCAGTATTTT.

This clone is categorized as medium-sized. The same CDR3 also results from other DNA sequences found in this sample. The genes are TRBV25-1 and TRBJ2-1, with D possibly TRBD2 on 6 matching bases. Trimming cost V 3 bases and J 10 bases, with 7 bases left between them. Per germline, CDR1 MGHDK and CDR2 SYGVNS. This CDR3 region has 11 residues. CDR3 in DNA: TGTGCCAGCAGTGAGGCGGGAGAGCAGTTCTTC. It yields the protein CASSEAGEQFF.

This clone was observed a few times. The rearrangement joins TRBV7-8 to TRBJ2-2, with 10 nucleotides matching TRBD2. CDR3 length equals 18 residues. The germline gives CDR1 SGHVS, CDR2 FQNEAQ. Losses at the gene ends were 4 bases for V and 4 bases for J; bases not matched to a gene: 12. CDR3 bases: TGTGCCAGCAGCTGGCGAAGGGGAGCGGGGGGGATCACCGGGGAGCTGTTTTTT. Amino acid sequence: CASSWRRGAGGITGELFF.